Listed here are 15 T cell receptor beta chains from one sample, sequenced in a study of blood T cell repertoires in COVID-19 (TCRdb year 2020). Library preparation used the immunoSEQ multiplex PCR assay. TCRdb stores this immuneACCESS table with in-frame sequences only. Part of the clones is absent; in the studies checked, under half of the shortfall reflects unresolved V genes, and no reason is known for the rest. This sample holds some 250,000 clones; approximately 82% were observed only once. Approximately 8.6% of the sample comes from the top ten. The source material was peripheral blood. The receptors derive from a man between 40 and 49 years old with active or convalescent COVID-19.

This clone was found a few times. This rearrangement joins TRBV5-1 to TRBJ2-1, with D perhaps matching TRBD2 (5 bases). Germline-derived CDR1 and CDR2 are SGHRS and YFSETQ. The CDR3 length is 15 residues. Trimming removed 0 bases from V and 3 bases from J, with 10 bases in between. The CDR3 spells CASSLAFGDYNEQFF. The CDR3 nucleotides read TGCGCCAGCAGCTTGGCTTTCGGGGACTACAATGAGCAGTTCTTC.

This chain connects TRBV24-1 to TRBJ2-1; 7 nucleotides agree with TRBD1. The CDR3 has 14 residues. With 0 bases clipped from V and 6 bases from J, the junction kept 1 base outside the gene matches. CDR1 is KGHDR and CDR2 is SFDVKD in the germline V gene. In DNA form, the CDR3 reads TGTGCCACCAGTGATTTGGACAGGGTCAATGAGCAGTTCTTC. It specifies CATSDLDRVNEQFF.

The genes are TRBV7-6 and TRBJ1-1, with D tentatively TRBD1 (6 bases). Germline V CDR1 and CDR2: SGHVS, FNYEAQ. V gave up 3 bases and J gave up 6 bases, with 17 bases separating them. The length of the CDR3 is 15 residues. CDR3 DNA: TGTGCCAGCAGCTTGGGGACCACAGGGTCTGCTGAAGCTTTCTTT. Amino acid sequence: CASSLGTTGSAEAFF.

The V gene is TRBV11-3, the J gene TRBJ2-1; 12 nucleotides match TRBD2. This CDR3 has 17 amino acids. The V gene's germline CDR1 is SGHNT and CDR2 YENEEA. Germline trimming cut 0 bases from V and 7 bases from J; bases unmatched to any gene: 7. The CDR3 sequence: CASSLDSGLAGQNEQFF. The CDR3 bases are TGTGCCAGCAGCTTAGATAGCGGACTAGCGGGACAAAATGAGCAGTTCTTC. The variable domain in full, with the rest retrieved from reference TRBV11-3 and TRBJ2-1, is EAGVVQSPRYKIIEKKQPVAFWCNPISGHNTLYWYLQNLGQGPELLIRYENEEAVDDSQLPKDRFSAERLKGVDSTLKIQPAELGDSAVYLCASSLDSGLAGQNEQFFGPGTRLTVL.

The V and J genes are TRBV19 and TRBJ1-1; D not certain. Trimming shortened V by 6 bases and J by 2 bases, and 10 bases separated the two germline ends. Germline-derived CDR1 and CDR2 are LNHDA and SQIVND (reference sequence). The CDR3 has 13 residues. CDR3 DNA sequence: TGTGCCAGTAGCCAGGAAGTCAACACTGAAGCTTTCTTT. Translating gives CASSQEVNTEAFF.

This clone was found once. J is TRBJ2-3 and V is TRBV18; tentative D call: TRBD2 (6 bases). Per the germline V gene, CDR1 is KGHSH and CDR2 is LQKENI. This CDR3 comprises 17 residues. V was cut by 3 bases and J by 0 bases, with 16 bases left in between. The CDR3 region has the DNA TGTGCCAGCTCACCCCAGGGACTTGCGGCTAGCACAGATACGCAGTATTTT. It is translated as CASSPQGLAASTDTQYF.

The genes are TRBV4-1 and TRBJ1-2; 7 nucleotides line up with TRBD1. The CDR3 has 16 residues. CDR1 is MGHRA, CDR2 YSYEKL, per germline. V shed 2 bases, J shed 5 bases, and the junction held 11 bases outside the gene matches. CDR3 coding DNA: TGCGCCAGCAGCCAACCCCGGACAGGTGTTTTTTATGGCTACACCTTC. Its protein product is CASSQPRTGVFYGYTF.

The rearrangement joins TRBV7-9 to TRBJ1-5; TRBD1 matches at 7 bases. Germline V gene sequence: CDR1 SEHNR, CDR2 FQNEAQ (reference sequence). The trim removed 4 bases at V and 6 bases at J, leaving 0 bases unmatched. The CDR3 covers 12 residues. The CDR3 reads CASSSGGQPQHF. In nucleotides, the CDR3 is TGTGCCAGCAGCTCAGGGGGTCAGCCCCAGCATTTT.

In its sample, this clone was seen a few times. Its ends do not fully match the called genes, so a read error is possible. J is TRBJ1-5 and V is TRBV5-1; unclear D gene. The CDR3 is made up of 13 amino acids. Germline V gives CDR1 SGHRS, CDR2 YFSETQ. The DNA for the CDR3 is TGCGCCAGCAGCTTGGGTGTTAATCGGCCCCAGCATTTT. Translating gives CASSLGVNRPQHF.

The CDR3 sequence is CASSLGQGLYEQYF. The CDR3, as DNA: TGTGCCAGCAGTTTGGGACAGGGATTATACGAGCAGTACTTC. The chain joins TRBV27 to TRBJ2-7; 9 bases fit TRBD1. V was clipped by 3 bases and J by 4 bases; unmatched bases: 4. The germline V gene encodes CDR1 MNHEY and CDR2 SMNVEV (reference sequence). This CDR3 is built from 14 residues.

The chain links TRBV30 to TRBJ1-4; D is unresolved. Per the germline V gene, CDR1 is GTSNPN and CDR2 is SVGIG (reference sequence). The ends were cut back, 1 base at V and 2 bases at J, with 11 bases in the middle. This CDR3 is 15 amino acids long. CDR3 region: CAWSAEWATNEKLFF. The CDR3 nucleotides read TGTGCCTGGAGTGCTGAGTGGGCGACTAATGAAAAACTGTTTTTT.

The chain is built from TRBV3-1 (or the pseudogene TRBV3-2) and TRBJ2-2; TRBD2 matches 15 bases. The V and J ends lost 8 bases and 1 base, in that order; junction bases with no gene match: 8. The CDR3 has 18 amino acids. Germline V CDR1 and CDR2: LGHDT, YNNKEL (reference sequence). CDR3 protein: CASGGLAGGYWNTGELFF. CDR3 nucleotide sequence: TGTGCCAGCGGCGGACTAGCGGGGGGGTACTGGAACACCGGGGAGCTGTTTTTT.

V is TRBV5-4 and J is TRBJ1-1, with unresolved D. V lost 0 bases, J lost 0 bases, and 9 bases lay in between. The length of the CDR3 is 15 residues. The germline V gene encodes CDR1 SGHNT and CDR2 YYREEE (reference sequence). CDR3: CASSLGEGLNTEAFF. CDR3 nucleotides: TGTGCCAGCAGCTTGGGGGAGGGATTGAACACTGAAGCTTTCTTT.

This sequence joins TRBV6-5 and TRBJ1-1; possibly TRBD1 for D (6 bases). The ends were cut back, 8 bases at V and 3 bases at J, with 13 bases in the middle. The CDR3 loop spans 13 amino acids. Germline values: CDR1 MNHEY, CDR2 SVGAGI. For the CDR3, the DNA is TGTGCCAGCGAAGGACAGAAGGACACTGAAGCTTTCTTT. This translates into CASEGQKDTEAFF.

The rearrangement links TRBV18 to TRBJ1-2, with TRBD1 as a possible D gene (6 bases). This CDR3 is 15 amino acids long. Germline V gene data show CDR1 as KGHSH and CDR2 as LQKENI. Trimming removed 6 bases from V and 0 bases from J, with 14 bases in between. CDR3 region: CASSPGQNSNYGYTF. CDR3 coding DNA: TGTGCCAGCTCTCCTGGACAGAATTCTAACTATGGCTACACCTTC. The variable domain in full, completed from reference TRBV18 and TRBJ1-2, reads NAGVMQNPRHLVRRRGQEARLRCSPMKGHSHVYWYRQLPEEGLKFMVYLQKENIIDESGMPKERFSAEFPKEGPSILRIQQVVRGDSAAYFCASSPGQNSNYGYTFGSGTRLTVV.